This T cell receptor (beta chain) was sequenced for a study of T cells in Graves' hyperthyroidism and ophthalmopathy. About the study: Peripheral blood collection took place at initial diagnosis, before any treatment.

Lactation, pregnancy, other autoimmune disease or uncontrolled infection excluded patients. PBMCs were derived from about 9.1 ml fresh peripheral blood. Broader study findings: Most clonotypes expanded in the thyroid (above 0.001) were also present in blood.

This clonotype was detected ten times or more. The antigen is not known. The junction had 6 bases not matched to a gene; V was cut back by 6 bases and J by 7 bases. Germline loops: CDR1 DFQATT, CDR2 SNEGSKA (reference sequence). The CDR3 extends over 13 amino acids. Researchers took RNA transcripts and amplified the TCR beta CDR3 regions from them. An initial round of RT-PCR targeting the TCR CDR3 relied on the HTBI primer set. MiXCR was run by TCRdb on the multiplex PCR reads, yielding one entry per CDR3 protein. The data hold some 340,000 distinct CDR3 sequences, with roughly 13% observed a single time.

The specimen was blood. The sequence came from a woman aged 40 to 50 with Graves' ophthalmopathy. This rearrangement joins TRBV20-1 to TRBJ1-4; 9 bases agree with TRBD1. This chain's CDR3 is CSASQGAGEKLFF. For the CDR3, the DNA is TGCAGTGCATCACAGGGGGCCGGTGAAAAACTGTTTTTT.